Following are 14 T cell receptor beta chains from one sample sequenced in a study of T-cell reconstitution after alpha-beta-depleted transplantation in children. The TCRbeta library incorporated unique molecular identifiers. MiXCR, applied by TCRdb to the PCR reads, yields one record per CDR3 protein. Of about 980,000 distinct CDR3 sequences in the sample, 25% to 30% were seen once. The specimen was PBMCs, mostly from graft donor cells, collected 360 days after TCRalphabeta/CD19-depleted stem cell transplant. Receptors were obtained from a boy under three years old who had a stem cell transplant for SCID, so the T cells may come from the graft donor.

This clonotype was detected only a few times. The V call is TRBV5-1, the J call TRBJ2-1; no definite D call. Germline V gene sequence: CDR1 SGHRS, CDR2 YFSETQ. This CDR3 is built from 15 residues. The germline V and J ends were trimmed by 1 base and 5 bases, with 13 bases remaining between them. The CDR3 region has the DNA TGCGCCAGCAGCTTGATCGGTCAGGCGAACAATGAGCAGTTCTTC. Amino acid sequence: CASSLIGQANNEQFF.

This clonotype was seen more than once but under ten times. V is TRBV6-2 or TRBV6-3 and J is TRBJ2-5, with D perhaps matching TRBD1 or TRBD2 (7 bases each). CDR3 length equals 14 residues. V was cut by 6 bases and J by 2 bases, with 13 bases left in between. Germline V gene data show CDR1 as MNHEY and CDR2 as SVGEGT. This CDR3 is CASRAGQWQETQYF. CDR3 in DNA: TGTGCCAGCAGAGCGGGACAGTGGCAAGAGACCCAGTACTTC.

This clonotype was recorded a few times. V is TRBV3-1 and J is TRBJ2-1, with D hard to call. This CDR3 spans 15 amino acids. The germline CDR1 and CDR2 sequences are LGHDT and YNNKEL (reference sequence). Trimming took 4 bases from V and 4 from J, leaving 14 bases between them. The CDR3 nucleotides are TGTGCCAGCAGCCCCCCCCGCGTGGGGTACAATGAGCAGTTCTTC. Residues: CASSPPRVGYNEQFF.

The chain is built from TRBV7-2 and TRBJ2-7; tentative D call: TRBD1 (5 bases). Trimming took off 5 bases at V and 0 bases at J, with 11 bases between the two ends. The CDR3 totals 14 residues. Germline CDR1 reads SGHTA; CDR2 reads FQGNSA. The chain's CDR3 is CASSETDFSYEQYF. CDR3 coding DNA: TGTGCCAGCAGCGAGACAGATTTCTCCTACGAGCAGTACTTC.

This clonotype showed up just a few times. The chain carries TRBV15 and TRBJ2-2; D is undetermined. The CDR3 is made up of 15 amino acids. Trimming cost V 4 bases and J 0 bases, with 9 bases left between them. CDR1 and CDR2 (germline): LNHNV, YYDKDF (reference sequence). The CDR3 DNA reads as TGTGCCACCAGCATTTGGCAGCCGAACACCGGGGAGCTGTTTTTT. The encoded protein is CATSIWQPNTGELFF.

This clonotype showed up just a few times. The chain joins TRBV12-3 or TRBV12-4 to TRBJ1-1; D uncertain. There are 13 residues in the CDR3. The ends were cut back, 9 bases at V and 6 bases at J, with 17 bases in the middle. DNA of the CDR3: TGTGCCAGTCCCAGGTCCCCCGTCGCTGAAGCTTTCTTT. Translating it yields CASPRSPVAEAFF.

The J gene is TRBJ1-2, the V gene TRBV6-5; D is unresolved. In germline, CDR1 is MNHEY, CDR2 SVGAGI. Trimming cost V 6 bases and J 8 bases, with 13 bases left between them. CDR3 length equals 12 residues. The CDR3 DNA follows: TGTGCCAGCAGGGGCAAGGGTGAGGGCTACACCTTC. Residues: CASRGKGEGYTF.

J is TRBJ2-3 and V is TRBV2; no definite D call. Between the trimmed V and J ends, which lost 10 bases and 5 bases, there was a span of 10 bases. CDR3 length: 11 residues. The germline V gene encodes CDR1 SNHLY and CDR2 FYNNEI. The CDR3 DNA follows: TGTGCCAAGCACCCAAGAGATACGCAGTATTTT. This translates into CAKHPRDTQYF.

This clonotype was observed a few times. The rearrangement joins TRBV12-3 or TRBV12-4 to TRBJ2-7; 12 bases are a match to TRBD2. The junction had 2 bases not matched to a gene; V was cut back by 5 bases and J by 3 bases. The CDR3 spans 14 residues. The DNA of the CDR3 is TGTGCCAGCAGTAAGACTAGCGGGGGCTACGAGCAGTACTTC. Protein sequence: CASSKTSGGYEQYF.

The gene calls are TRBV6-1 and TRBJ1-4, with a tentative D call TRBD1 (5 bases). Germline values: CDR1 MNHNS, CDR2 SASEGT. This CDR3 has 15 amino acids. The germline V and J ends were trimmed by 5 bases and 8 bases, with 18 bases remaining between them. CDR3 in DNA: TGTGCCAGCAGTCCGGGACCGACTTACGACGAAAAACTGTTTTTT. Translation: CASSPGPTYDEKLFF.

This clonotype was detected ten times or more. The V call is TRBV28, the J call TRBJ1-4; D not certain. CDR3 length: 16 residues. Looked up from germline, CDR1 is MDHEN and CDR2 is SYDVKM. Trimming removed 6 bases from V and 0 bases from J, with 14 bases in between. CDR3 sequence reads: CASSHQADATNEKLFF. The CDR3 DNA follows: TGTGCCAGCAGCCACCAGGCAGATGCAACTAATGAAAAACTGTTTTTT. Variable domain in full (rest from reference TRBV28 and TRBJ1-4): DVKVTQSSRYLVKRTGEKVFLECVQDMDHENMFWYRQDPGLGLRLIYFSYDVKMKEKGDIPEGYSVSREKKERFSLILESASTNQTSMYLCASSHQADATNEKLFFGSGTQLSVL.

The chain links TRBV20-1 to TRBJ2-7, with TRBD1 matching over 9 bases. V shed 5 bases, J shed 6 bases, and the junction held 11 bases outside the gene matches. Germline V gene data show CDR1 as DFQATT and CDR2 as SNEGSKA (reference sequence). The length of the CDR3 is 14 residues. CDR3 coding DNA: TGCAGTGCTCGCATACAGGGGGCCCCCCCCGAGCAGTACTTC. Translation: CSARIQGAPPEQYF.

This clonotype was seen a single time. The chain combines TRBV10-3 with TRBJ2-7; D may match TRBD1 or TRBD2 (5 bases each). The germline V gene encodes CDR1 ENHRY and CDR2 SYGVKD. The CDR3 contains 13 residues. V lost 7 bases and J lost 1, with 11 bases in between. CDR3 nucleotides: TGTGCCATCAATGGGGGTCCTTCCTACGAGCAGTACTTC. Amino acids: CAINGGPSYEQYF.

This clonotype was recorded many times. One junction end does not reproduce the germline sequence, and a read error may be involved. V gene TRBV5-1 combines with J gene TRBJ1-1; D is ambiguous. The germline gives CDR1 SGHRS, CDR2 YFSETQ. The CDR3 sequence is 12 residues long. In DNA form, the CDR3 reads TGTGCCAGCAGCTGGGGGAACACTGAAGCTTTCTTT. Its protein product is CASSWGNTEAFF.